The next 32 T cell receptor beta chains were all read from a single sample in a study of metastatic and nonmetastatic thyroid tumors (dated by TCRdb to the early 2020s). None of the patients had been given any treatment before thyroid surgery. Library preparation used PCR. Sequenced on an Illumina HiSeq 4000. Through fastp at Q25 and MiXCR, TCRdb rebuilt clones from the public reads, retaining in-frame beta chains. The table for this sample lists about 92,000 clones; around 14% of them were counted only once. The ten biggest clones cover about 3.6% of the sample. Sequenced sample: blood. These receptors were obtained from a female donor with papillary thyroid cancer or a benign thyroid nodule (not recorded which). Some clones in this sample may be carry-over from other donors' samples.

Concerning this clone itself: Other DNA sequences from this sample encode an identical CDR3 as well. The CDR3: CASSFKRGDSYNEQFF. In nucleotides, the CDR3 is TGTGCCAGCAGCTTCAAGCGGGGGGACTCCTACAATGAGCAGTTCTTC. The chain is built from TRBV5-6 and TRBJ2-1; 9 nucleotides match TRBD2. The CDR3 totals 16 residues. After removal of 2 bases from V and 0 bases from J, the junction contained 3 bases not matched to a gene. The germline CDR1 and CDR2 sequences are SGHDT and YYEEEE.

Many counts were recorded for this clone. The chain has TRBV3-1 and TRBJ1-1; a weak D match, TRBD1 (6 bases). V was cut by 2 bases and J by 12 bases, with 16 bases left in between. Per germline, CDR1 LGHDT and CDR2 YNNKEL (reference sequence). The CDR3 runs 13 residues. The CDR3 DNA reads TGTGCCAGCAGCCAACAACGGGGGGCGGTGACTTTCTTT. Translation gives CASSQQRGAVTFF.

In regard to this clone: At one boundary the junction diverges from the germline segment, which might be a read error. The genes are TRBV6-2 or TRBV6-3 and TRBJ2-2; TRBD2 might be the D (5 bases). Germline CDR1 is MNHEY and CDR2 is SVGEGT. The CDR3 is made up of 18 amino acids. This chain's CDR3 is CASSPQPFGIRLNGDLFF. The DNA of the CDR3 is TGTGCCAGCAGTCCTCAGCCCTTCGGCATCCGACTCAACGGGGATCTGTTTTTT.

Ten or more counts support this clone. The chain combines TRBV24-1 with TRBJ1-1; tentatively, D is TRBD1 (5 bases). The ends were cut back, 9 bases at V and 0 bases at J, with 13 bases in the middle. The length of the CDR3 is 14 residues. CDR1 is KGHDR and CDR2 is SFDVKD in the germline V gene. The CDR3 is CATFGHLMNTEAFF. The CDR3 nucleotides are TGTGCCACCTTCGGACACCTCATGAACACTGAAGCTTTCTTT.

This clone was observed many times. The genes are TRBV6-1 and TRBJ1-1, with 7 bases lining up with TRBD1. CDR1 is MNHNS and CDR2 is SASEGT in the germline V gene. V trimming: 7 bases; J trimming: 4 bases; junction bases outside the gene matches: 12. The CDR3 length is 15 residues. CDR3 sequence (DNA): TGTGCCAGCACTTTCGGGGGAAACAGGGGCACTGAAGCTTTCTTT. It codes for CASTFGGNRGTEAFF.

This clone was detected ten times or more. A much more abundant neighbour one base away suggests this may be a read error. The same CDR3 is also encoded by other DNA sequences in this sample. In DNA form, the CDR3 reads TGTGCCAGCAGCCACGAGACTAGCGGGGCCGGGGAGCTGTTTTTT. It yields the protein CASSHETSGAGELFF. J is TRBJ2-2 and V is TRBV2, with 11 bases identical to TRBD2. After removal of 6 bases from V and 6 bases from J, the junction contained 6 bases not matched to a gene. The CDR3 is 15 residues long. Germline V gene data show CDR1 as SNHLY and CDR2 as FYNNEI.

The table lists this clone with a count of one. The chain links TRBV18 to TRBJ1-1; perhaps TRBD1 as D (6 bases). Germline V gene sequence: CDR1 KGHSH, CDR2 LQKENI. The CDR3 has 16 amino acids. Trimming removed 1 base at V and 4 bases at J, with 16 bases between. CDR3 in amino acids: CASSPLSRGEGTEAFF. The CDR3 DNA sequence: TGTGCCAGCTCACCACTCAGCAGGGGAGAAGGCACTGAAGCTTTCTTT.

This clone appeared many times. This rearrangement joins TRBV9 to TRBJ2-7; the D gene is possibly TRBD2 (5 bases). Germline V lookup: CDR1 SGDLS, CDR2 YYNGEE. The CDR3 totals 13 residues. Trimming stripped 3 bases from V and 5 bases from J, with 12 bases between. The CDR3 here is CASSARVGDEQYF. CDR3 sequence (DNA): TGTGCCAGCAGCGCCCGGGTGGGAGACGAGCAGTACTTC.

This clone was recorded many times. Different DNA sequences within this sample yield the same CDR3. The chain joins TRBV29-1 to TRBJ1-1; the D gene is possibly TRBD1 (6 bases). CDR1 SQVTM and CDR2 ANQGSEA come from the germline V gene. Trimming shortened V by 8 bases and J by 6 bases, and 16 bases separated the two germline ends. This CDR3 has 12 residues. The CDR3 coding sequence is TGCAGCTACTTGGGGGGGGCCGCTGAAGCTTTCTTT. The encoded protein is CSYLGGAAEAFF.

Regarding this clone: A much larger clone differs by one base, so this may be a read error. The sample holds other DNA sequences that translate to the same CDR3. This sequence joins TRBV7-7 and TRBJ2-5; TRBD1 matches 8 bases. CDR1 and CDR2 (germline): SSHAT, FNYEAQ (reference sequence). CDR3 length: 13 amino acids. CDR3 coding DNA: TGTGCTAGCAGCGGTGGACAGGGAGAGACCCAGTACTTC. Amino acid sequence: CASSGGQGETQYF.

This clone was picked up many times. V is TRBV7-2 and J is TRBJ1-6, with TRBD1 identical over 8 bases. This CDR3 contains 14 residues. Trimming at V came to 5 bases and at J to 8 bases, leaving 5 bases not matched to a gene. Germline assignment: CDR1 SGHTA and CDR2 FQGNSA. This CDR3 reads CASSPSTGDSPLHF. For the CDR3, the DNA is TGTGCCAGCAGCCCATCGACAGGGGATTCACCCCTCCACTTT.

This clone was seen at least ten times. The V call is TRBV28, the J call TRBJ1-1; D is uncertain. Trimming removed 3 bases from V and 2 bases from J, with 4 bases in between. Germline assignment: CDR1 MDHEN and CDR2 SYDVKM. CDR3 length: 12 residues. This chain's CDR3 is CASSLINTEAFF. CDR3 nucleotide sequence: TGTGCCAGCAGTTTGATTAACACTGAAGCTTTCTTT.

A note on this clone: At one boundary the junction diverges from the germline segment, which might be a read error. V and J are TRBV7-9 and TRBJ2-5, with a possible D match to TRBD2 (5 bases). CDR1 is SEHNR, CDR2 FQNEAQ, per germline (reference sequence). This CDR3 region has 13 residues. CDR3 coding DNA: TGTGCCAGCAGCTTGGCCGCAAGGGAGACCCGGTACTTC. It encodes CASSLAARETRYF.

This clone was observed at least ten times. This rearrangement joins TRBV15 to TRBJ2-7; 7 bases agree with TRBD1. The CDR3 extends over 15 amino acids. V was pared by 6 bases and J by 5 bases, with 13 bases of the junction left unmatched. CDR1 and CDR2 from the germline V gene are LNHNV and YYDKDF (reference sequence). The CDR3 protein is CATSSRQQGKDEQYF. CDR3 nucleotides: TGTGCCACCAGTTCCAGGCAACAGGGGAAAGACGAGCAGTACTTC.

This clone was counted many times. V usage is TRBV7-9 and J usage is TRBJ1-1, with D hard to call. This CDR3 comprises 13 residues. Germline values: CDR1 SEHNR, CDR2 FQNEAQ (reference sequence). Trimming left V 5 bases short and J 1 base short, with 8 bases between. The CDR3: CASSASRNTEAFF. Written as DNA, the CDR3 is TGTGCCAGCAGCGCTAGTAGGAACACTGAAGCTTTCTTT.

To note about this clone: Within the sample, other DNA sequences also encode this same CDR3. The V and J genes are TRBV19 and TRBJ2-5; 9 nucleotides align to TRBD1. The germline CDR1 and CDR2 sequences are LNHDA and SQIVND (reference sequence). Trimming took 7 bases from V and 5 from J; bases not matched to a gene: 14. The CDR3 is 16 amino acids. The CDR3 bases are TGTGCCAGTACAGTCCCCCGTGGGACAGGGAACGAGACCCAGTACTTC. It translates to CASTVPRGTGNETQYF.

Concerning this clone itself: A clone one base away is much larger, so this may be a read error. Additional DNA sequences in this sample encode the identical CDR3. CDR3 protein: CATSGSPRGDTQYF. CDR3 coding DNA: TGTGCCACCAGTGGCTCCCCCAGGGGGGATACACAGTATTTT. The rearrangement links TRBV24-1 to TRBJ2-3; D might be TRBD1 (7 bases). The germline V gene encodes CDR1 KGHDR and CDR2 SFDVKD. This CDR3 is 14 amino acids long.

V gene TRBV4-1 combines with J gene TRBJ2-3; no clear D. The CDR3 totals 13 residues. V was cut by 5 bases and J by 2 bases, with 8 bases left in between. In germline, CDR1 is MGHRA, CDR2 YSYEKL. The CDR3, as DNA: TGCGCCAGCAGCGGCACCGACACAGATACGCAGTATTTT. Translation gives CASSGTDTDTQYF.

This clone was observed a handful of times. Since a much larger clone is just one base distant, this may be a read error. This specimen includes other DNA sequences encoding the same CDR3. The J gene is TRBJ1-2, the V gene TRBV4-1; possibly TRBD1 for D (5 bases). The CDR3 is made up of 17 amino acids. V was pared by 1 base and J by 7 bases, with 22 bases between. In germline, CDR1 is MGHRA, CDR2 YSYEKL. CDR3 bases: TGCGCCAGCAGCCAAGGAAGCGACAGCGCACGGGGGGTTGGCTACACCTTC. Amino acid sequence: CASSQGSDSARGVGYTF.

In the case of this clone: One end of the junction fails to match germline, which may point to a read error. The CDR3 protein is CAISEAGQGNNYGYTF. The CDR3 DNA is TGTGCCATCAGTGAAGCAGGACAGGGTAATAACTATGGCTACACCTTC. This chain joins TRBV2 and TRBJ1-2; 8 bases fit TRBD1. The CDR3 spans 16 residues. CDR1 SNHLY and CDR2 FYNNEI come from the germline V gene.

Only a few counts were recorded for this clone. A much larger clone lies a single base off, so this may be a read error. Other DNA sequences in this sample translate to the same CDR3. The chain links TRBV19 to TRBJ1-5; D is unresolved. This CDR3 has 11 residues. V lost 10 bases and J 6 bases, leaving 10 bases between the germline ends. Germline V gene sequence: CDR1 LNHDA, CDR2 SQIVND (reference sequence). Here the CDR3 reads CAISMGQPQHF. The CDR3 DNA follows: TGTGCCATTAGCATGGGTCAGCCCCAGCATTTT.

This clone was detected ten times or more. The J gene is TRBJ2-2, the V gene TRBV7-6; D possibly uses TRBD1 or TRBD2 (5 bases each). The germline gives CDR1 SGHVS, CDR2 FNYEAQ. CDR3 length: 14 residues. V was clipped by 0 bases and J by 6 bases, with 8 bases between them. The CDR3 bases are TGTGCCAGCAGCTTAGCGGGACGGGCCGGGGAGCTGTTTTTT. Protein sequence: CASSLAGRAGELFF.

This clone appeared many times. V is TRBV28 and J is TRBJ2-1; D is tentatively TRBD1 or TRBD2 (5 bases each). CDR1 and CDR2 (germline): MDHEN, SYDVKM. The CDR3 runs to 16 residues. V lost 2 bases, J lost 7 bases, and 18 bases lay in between. The DNA of the CDR3 is TGTGCCAGCAGTTTAAACCTGGGAACGGGGCGTAATGAGCAGTTCTTC. Its translation: CASSLNLGTGRNEQFF.

This clone was observed a handful of times. Just one base apart from a much larger clone, this may be a read error. Other nucleotide sequences from this sample produce the same CDR3. V gene TRBV6-2 or TRBV6-3 combines with J gene TRBJ2-4; 11 nucleotides agree with TRBD2. The CDR3 totals 17 residues. Looked up from germline, CDR1 is MNHEY and CDR2 is SVGEGT. Losses at the gene ends were 4 bases for V and 10 bases for J; bases not matched to a gene: 15. In DNA, the CDR3 is TGTGCCAGCAGTTCACAATTACTAGCGGGGGCCCGAGAGATTCAGTACTTC. Protein sequence: CASSSQLLAGAREIQYF.

The sample holds many counts of this clone. The chain uses TRBV3-1 and TRBJ2-5; D is ambiguous. V lost 0 bases, J lost 2 bases, and 7 bases lay in between. The CDR3 sequence is 14 residues long. Germline CDR1 LGHDT, CDR2 YNNKEL (reference sequence). This CDR3 is CASSQEPLQETQYF. The CDR3 DNA follows: TGTGCCAGCAGCCAAGAACCCTTACAAGAGACCCAGTACTTC.

This rearrangement joins TRBV19 to TRBJ1-5; D is perhaps TRBD1 (5 bases). CDR1 is LNHDA and CDR2 is SQIVND in the germline V gene (reference sequence). V was trimmed by 7 bases and J by 5 bases, leaving 18 bases between them. This CDR3 spans 15 amino acids. The chain's CDR3 is CASIMPRGPDQPQHF. The CDR3, as DNA: TGTGCCAGTATTATGCCGAGGGGTCCCGATCAGCCCCAGCATTTT.

This clone has at least ten counts. This chain connects TRBV4-2 to TRBJ2-7; D is tentatively TRBD1 or TRBD2 (6 bases each). Trimming cost V 0 bases and J 3 bases, with 12 bases left between them. Germline lookup yields CDR1 LGHNA and CDR2 YNFKEQ. The CDR3 contains 15 residues. The CDR3 loop reads CASSQDNGGYYEQYF. The CDR3 nucleotides are TGTGCCAGCAGCCAAGATAACGGGGGCTACTACGAGCAGTACTTC.

The genes are TRBV5-4 and TRBJ2-1; D may be TRBD1 or TRBD2 (6 bases each). Trimming left V 2 bases short and J 7 bases short, with 16 bases between. This CDR3 has 15 residues. From germline, CDR1 is SGHNT and CDR2 YYREEE (reference sequence). The CDR3 DNA reads TGTGCCAGCAGCTTACAGGGTTTGGGAGGTAATGAGCAGTTCTTC. Encoded protein: CASSLQGLGGNEQFF.

This clone was detected ten times or more. The chain recombines TRBV2 with TRBJ1-2; maybe TRBD1 (5 bases). V lost 7 bases and J lost 3, with 18 bases in between. Germline V lookup: CDR1 SNHLY, CDR2 FYNNEI. The CDR3 is 15 residues long. The CDR3 is CASTRRWGDDYGYTF. The CDR3, as DNA: TGTGCCAGCACCCGACGGTGGGGGGATGACTATGGCTACACCTTC.

CDR3 amino acids: CAWIPGQSPVRAFF. DNA of the CDR3: TGTGCCTGGATCCCCGGACAGTCCCCCGTCCGAGCTTTCTTT. This sequence joins TRBV30 and TRBJ1-1; tentatively, D is TRBD1 (6 bases). V lost 4 bases and J lost 10, with 22 bases in between. CDR3 size: 14 residues. Germline lookup yields CDR1 GTSNPN and CDR2 SVGIG (reference sequence).

This clone was counted at least ten times. The chain links TRBV12-3 or TRBV12-4 to TRBJ2-5; tentatively, D is TRBD1 (6 bases). This CDR3 region has 16 residues. The V end lost 6 bases, the J end lost 2 bases, and 19 bases lay between the germline ends. Here the CDR3 reads CASSRAKQGQQETQYF. The CDR3 coding sequence is TGTGCCAGCAGCCGCGCTAAACAAGGACAGCAAGAGACCCAGTACTTC.

This clone was seen ten or more times. The rearrangement links TRBV28 to TRBJ2-7, with a tentative D call TRBD1 (6 bases). Germline CDR1 and CDR2: MDHEN and SYDVKM. The germline V and J ends were trimmed by 6 bases and 6 bases, with 21 bases remaining between them. This CDR3 has 15 amino acids. CDR3 amino acids: CASSRPGHPRFEQYF. In nucleotides, the CDR3 is TGTGCCAGCAGCCGACCGGGACACCCCCGGTTCGAGCAGTACTTC.